The entry that follows covers one T cell receptor beta chain sequence. The V end was cut by 4 bases, the J end by 5 bases, with 15 bases between. The CDR3 has 15 residues. Germline V gives CDR1 LNHDA, CDR2 SQIVND (reference sequence). The data originate from a study of blood T cell repertoires in COVID-19. The repertoire was sequenced with immunoSEQ multiplex PCR; TCRdb's copy has only in-frame clones and lacks some. The sample includes 90,000 to 150,000 clones, approximately 90% of them seen just once. The sequencing sample was made of peripheral blood. The source of this sequence is a human donor with acute or convalescent COVID-19. The donor label of this sample is uncertain. The rearrangement joins TRBV19 to TRBJ1-5, with D tentatively TRBD1 (6 bases). The CDR3 loop is CASSTLTGQDQPQHF. The CDR3 DNA reads as TGTGCCAGTAGTACTTTGACAGGTCAGGATCAGCCCCAGCATTTT.